This T cell receptor beta chain is drawn from a study of blood T cells in healthy people across ages (dated by TCRdb to 2013 to 2016). As for the study more broadly: In model experiments, template switching captured roughly one uniquely barcoded TCR beta cDNA molecule for every two T cells. To track age-related changes in TCR beta repertoire diversity, the study relied on deep sequencing normalized with unique cDNA molecular identifiers. Four age groups were formed from the donors: young (average approximately 15 years), middle-aged (around 37), aged (roughly 59) and long-lived (approximately 78). Donors of different ages were randomly distributed across sequencing lanes to avoid experimental bias. Using the same blood draw, the study looked at two additional independent replicas of 1 million unique cDNA reads for two donors, one aged 18 to 30 and the other aged 80 or older. Results and caveats for the whole study, not just this receptor: Conclusive comparison of naive and antigen-experienced compartments was prevented by the profiling of bulk unsorted PBMCs. The CMV infection status of donors was not known, potentially confounding age-related changes in expanded clonotypes. Observed TCR beta diversity per million T cells fell roughly linearly with age, and a significant reduction was already apparent by age roughly 40. Estimates of total diversity based on one million sequenced T cells were considered lower bounds and underestimates. Compared with the aged group, the long-lived group had more naive CD4+ T cells, fewer expanded clones and increased TCR diversity, suggesting age selection. There was a strong correlation between observed TCR beta diversity and the percentage of naive T cells measured by flow cytometry.

Systemically healthy Caucasian individuals from Russia, some 40 in total and aged about 6 to 100 years, were included as donors. Each donor gave ten milliliters of peripheral blood, collected into EDTA-treated Vacutainer tubes. Ficoll-Paque density-gradient centrifugation was used to isolate PBMCs, with at least 6.5 million per sample. Total RNA, at least 6 micrograms per sample, was extracted from PBMCs with Trizol reagent. For every donor, an aliquot of PBMCs went through flow cytometry to measure the percentages of naive CD45RAhigh/CD27high T cells. The receptor library was made with 5' RACE. The instrument given in TCRdb is Illumina HiSeq 2500. A second about 7 to 11 cycle PCR used a sample-barcoded 5' primer and a J-beta primer mix. A template-switch 5' adaptor carrying 12 random nucleotides introduced a unique molecular identifier onto each TCR beta cDNA molecule. Each sample yielded at least 2.5 million CDR3-containing paired-end reads. First-strand cDNA was synthesized from all RNA with the Mint cDNA synthesis kit, primed by a TRBC-specific oligonucleotide. All cDNA was treated with uracil-DNA glycosylase and then went through a first 18-cycle PCR with the universal primers M1SS and BC2_uni_R. In the source study's methods: Normalization of each sample was performed by random selection of 1 million high-quality reads, each carrying a distinct molecular identifier. Reads sharing molecular identifiers were discarded rather than binned into consensus sequences. MiTCR, set to a Q25 quality threshold and the strictest error-elimination algorithm, was used for CDR3 identification, clonotype clustering and error correction. A nonparametric unseen species model using Euler transformation provided a lower-bound estimate of total TCR beta diversity. TCRdb cleaned the public reads at Q25 with fastp, built clones with MiXCR and kept in-frame beta chains. Every entry covers one CDR3 protein and lists the most common genes and DNA from its rows. In this record, the V and J calls reflect TCRdb's handling and not the investigators' own analysis. The sample table lists fewer than 1,000,000 distinct CDR3 sequences, 40% to 50% of them with a count of one. The top ten hold nearly 20% of the sample.

Per the germline V gene, SGDLS is the CDR1 and YYNGEE is the CDR2. The CDR3, cysteine through phenylalanine, is 16 amino acids long. CDR3 DNA is the only sequence kept; it has 48 bases, read in frame from the first base. Deletion took 1 base off V and 8 bases off J, with a span of 19 bases between the germline ends. On this clonotype: Its antigen target is currently unknown. No base-level quality is on record; no much larger clone is a single base apart.

The chain employs TRBV9 and TRBJ2-1; matching of 5 bases hints at TRBD1 as the D gene. Source material: blood. The sequence derives from a man aged 55 to 70 in good health. The DNA reads TGTGCCAGCAGCGTACTCGGACACGGAAATAACTATGAGCAGTTCTTC. The encoded protein is CASSVLGHGNNYEQFF.